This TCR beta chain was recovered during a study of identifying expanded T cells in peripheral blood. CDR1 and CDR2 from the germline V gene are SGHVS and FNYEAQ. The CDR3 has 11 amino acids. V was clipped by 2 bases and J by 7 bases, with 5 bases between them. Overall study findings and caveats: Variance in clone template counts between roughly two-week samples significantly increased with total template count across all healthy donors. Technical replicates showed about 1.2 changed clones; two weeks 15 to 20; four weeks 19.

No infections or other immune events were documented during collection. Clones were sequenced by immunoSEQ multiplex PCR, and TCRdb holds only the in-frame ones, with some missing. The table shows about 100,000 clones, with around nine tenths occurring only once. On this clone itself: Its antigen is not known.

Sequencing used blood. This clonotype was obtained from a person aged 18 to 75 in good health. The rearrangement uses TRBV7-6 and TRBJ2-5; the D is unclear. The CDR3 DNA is TGTGCCAGCAGCTTATATACGACCCAGTACTTC. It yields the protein CASSLYTTQYF.